One sample yielded the 4 T cell receptor beta chains listed below, sequenced in a study of blood T cells in healthy people across ages. The authors ran a second PCR of roughly 6 to 12 cycles using a sample-barcoded 5' primer and a J-beta primer mix. MiXCR, applied by TCRdb to the 5' RACE reads, yields one record per CDR3 protein. The table records over a million distinct CDR3 sequences, under 55% of them present only once. The specimen sequenced was blood. The receptors were sampled from a woman under 30 in good health.

J is TRBJ2-2 and V is TRBV7-2, with TRBD1 as a possible D gene (6 bases). With 7 bases removed from V and 5 bases from J, the gap between germline ends came to 17 bases. Germline CDR1 is SGHTA and CDR2 is FQGNSA. The CDR3 sequence is 15 residues long. CDR3 in DNA: TGTGCCAGCATCCCGCCCGGGACATTGACCGGGGAGCTGTTTTTT. Its translation: CASIPPGTLTGELFF.

The chain employs TRBV5-1 and TRBJ2-5; 7 nucleotides line up with TRBD1. V lost 5 bases, J lost 1 base, and 5 bases stayed unmatched. The germline V gene encodes CDR1 SGHRS and CDR2 YFSETQ. The CDR3 contains 14 residues. The chain's CDR3 is CASRLQGTQETQYF. CDR3 DNA sequence: TGCGCCAGCAGGTTACAGGGGACCCAAGAGACCCAGTACTTC.

Only a few counts were recorded for this clonotype. This sequence joins TRBV11-2 and TRBJ2-5; 14 nucleotides agree with TRBD2. Germline-derived CDR1 and CDR2 are SGHAT and FQNNGV. V lost 5 bases to trimming and J lost 4 bases; unmatched junction nucleotides: 6. The length of the CDR3 is 16 residues. CDR3 nucleotide sequence: TGTGCCAGCAGCCGAGGGACTAGCGGGAGAGGAGAGACCCAGTACTTC. Translated: CASSRGTSGRGETQYF. The whole variable domain, filled in from reference TRBV11-2 and TRBJ2-5, reads EAGVAQSPRYKIIEKRQSVAFWCNPISGHATLYWYQQILGQGPKLLIQFQNNGVVDDSQLPKDRFSAERLKGVDSTLKIQPAKLEDSAVYLCASSRGTSGRGETQYFGPGTRLLVL.

In its sample, this clonotype was seen a few times. This chain joins TRBV30 and TRBJ1-2; 9 bases are shared with TRBD1. CDR1 is GTSNPN, CDR2 SVGIG, per germline (reference sequence). The CDR3 is 13 amino acids. Germline trimming cut 8 bases from V and 4 bases from J; bases unmatched to any gene: 8. In DNA form, the CDR3 reads TGTGCCGGTAACAGGGGGCCAGGCTATGGCTACACCTTC. This encodes CAGNRGPGYGYTF.